One sample yielded the 30 T cell receptor beta chains listed below, sequenced in a study of blood T cells in healthy people across ages. A second PCR, run for about 6 to 11 cycles, used a sample-barcoded 5' primer plus a J-beta primer mix. TCRdb independently ran MiXCR on the 5' RACE reads; one entry per CDR3 protein. Of 1.5 million or so distinct CDR3 sequences in the sample, about 43% were seen once. The sample was blood. Receptor source: a young woman in good health.

This clonotype has a handful of counts. This chain connects TRBV2 to TRBJ2-3; D possibly corresponds to TRBD1 (6 bases). The ends were cut back, 2 bases at V and 4 bases at J, with 10 bases in the middle. The germline CDR1 and CDR2 sequences are SNHLY and FYNNEI. The length of the CDR3 is 14 residues. CDR3 loop: CASSELGAADTQYF. Here the CDR3 DNA reads TGTGCCAGCAGTGAATTGGGGGCGGCAGATACGCAGTATTTT.

This clonotype appeared a few times. This chain links TRBV20-1 with TRBJ2-1, with 9 bases that match TRBD2. Germline CDR1 reads DFQATT; CDR2 reads SNEGSKA (reference sequence). The trim removed 5 bases at V and 0 bases at J, leaving 5 bases unmatched. The CDR3 consists of 15 residues. CDR3 residues: CSAGPTSGSYNEQFF. The CDR3 nucleotides read TGCAGTGCTGGCCCGACTAGCGGCTCCTACAATGAGCAGTTCTTC.

The gene calls are TRBV5-1 and TRBJ2-3; TRBD2 might be the D (6 bases). With 6 bases removed from V and 1 base from J, the gap between germline ends came to 21 bases. This CDR3 has 17 residues. Germline values: CDR1 SGHRS, CDR2 YFSETQ. The DNA for the CDR3 is TGCGCCAGCACCTGGGGGTATAACGGGGGAGGCACAGATACGCAGTATTTT. Translation: CASTWGYNGGGTDTQYF. The complete variable domain, with remaining parts taken from reference TRBV5-1 and TRBJ2-3, reads KAGVTQTPRYLIKTRGQQVTLSCSPISGHRSVSWYQQTPGQGLQFLFEYFSETQRNKGNFPGRFSGRQFSNSRSEMNVSTLELGDSALYLCASTWGYNGGGTDTQYFGPGTRLTVL.

This clonotype was seen a few times. This chain uses TRBV7-2 with TRBJ2-5; D is perhaps TRBD2 (5 bases). CDR1 SGHTA and CDR2 FQGNSA come from the germline V gene. Trimming took 5 bases from V and 0 from J, leaving 13 bases between them. The CDR3 consists of 15 residues. In nucleotides, the CDR3 is TGTGCCAGCAGCACCATTCCGGGGTACCAAGAGACCCAGTACTTC. Amino acids: CASSTIPGYQETQYF.

This clonotype was seen only a few times. The CDR3 region is CASSPQGVKNIQYF. The CDR3 DNA sequence: TGTGCCAGCAGCCCACAGGGGGTCAAAAACATTCAGTACTTC. The chain uses TRBV3-1 and TRBJ2-4; the match to TRBD1 covers 8 bases. Trimming removed 4 bases from V and 3 bases from J; junction bases left unmatched: 2. Germline-derived CDR1 and CDR2 are LGHDT and YNNKEL (reference sequence). The CDR3 has 14 amino acids.

This clonotype was picked up a small number of times. CDR3 region: CASSELGTYEQYF. In DNA, the CDR3 is TGTGCCAGCAGTGAATTAGGTACCTACGAGCAGTACTTC. This rearrangement joins TRBV25-1 to TRBJ2-7, with D hard to call. The CDR3 contains 13 residues. Germline CDR1 MGHDK, CDR2 SYGVNS. Trimming pared 1 base from V and 2 bases from J, leaving 6 bases between.

The sample holds a few counts of this clonotype. V is TRBV6-6 and J is TRBJ2-3; no clear D gene. Trimming removed 2 bases from V and 3 bases from J, with 9 bases in between. CDR3 length equals 14 residues. Germline V gives CDR1 MNHNY, CDR2 SVGAGI (reference sequence). CDR3 in amino acids: CASSYRATTDTQYF. For the CDR3, the DNA is TGTGCCAGCAGTTACAGGGCAACAACAGATACGCAGTATTTT.

This clonotype was seen repeatedly, ten times or more. The rearrangement joins TRBV20-1 to TRBJ1-2, with 10 bases aligning to TRBD1. Germline CDR1 reads DFQATT; CDR2 reads SNEGSKA (reference sequence). Trimming cost V 5 bases and J 3 bases; bases outside gene matches: 3. This CDR3 contains 13 residues. In nucleotides, the CDR3 is TGCAGTGCTGCCGGACAGGGGGACTATGGCTACACCTTC. Protein: CSAAGQGDYGYTF.

This clonotype has a count of ten or more. The chain joins TRBV5-5 to TRBJ2-4; 10 bases are a match to TRBD2. V shed 0 bases, J shed 6 bases, and the junction held 6 bases outside the gene matches. Germline lookup yields CDR1 SGHKS and CDR2 YYEKEE (reference sequence). The CDR3 is 16 amino acids. For the CDR3, the DNA is TGTGCCAGCAGCTTGGGTCCTAGCGGGAGTATAAACATTCAGTACTTC. Translating it yields CASSLGPSGSINIQYF.

The chain recombines TRBV27 with TRBJ1-6; a weak D match, TRBD1 (5 bases). Per the germline V gene, CDR1 is MNHEY and CDR2 is SMNVEV (reference sequence). There are 14 residues in the CDR3. V was cut by 7 bases and J by 9 bases, with 16 bases left in between. The CDR3 reads CASTSYRSSSPLHF. For the CDR3, the DNA is TGTGCCAGCACCTCATACAGGTCTAGTTCACCCCTCCACTTT.

The gene calls are TRBV27 and TRBJ1-2, with D hard to call. The V end lost 1 base, the J end lost 8 bases, and 14 bases lay between the germline ends. This CDR3 has 14 residues. CDR1 and CDR2 from the germline V gene are MNHEY and SMNVEV (reference sequence). The CDR3 DNA is TGTGCCAGCAGTTTATTTTGGACGGTCTGGGGCTACACCTTC. This codes for CASSLFWTVWGYTF.

A note on this clonotype: Germline and junction disagree at one end, which may indicate a read error. This sequence joins TRBV6-5 and TRBJ2-7; D possibly corresponds to TRBD2 (5 bases). From germline, CDR1 is MNHEY and CDR2 SVGAGI. The CDR3 contains 13 residues. CDR3 nucleotide sequence: TGTGCCAGCAGTGACTCGAGGGCTTCCGAGCAGTACTTC. It codes for CASSDSRASEQYF.

This chain uses TRBV2 with TRBJ2-7; D is perhaps TRBD1 (5 bases). Trimming took 4 bases from V and 6 from J, leaving 7 bases between them. Per the germline V gene, CDR1 is SNHLY and CDR2 is FYNNEI. The CDR3 runs 11 residues. CDR3 in DNA: TGTGCCAGCAGTGGGACACCCGAGCAGTACTTC. As protein: CASSGTPEQYF.

This clonotype has a handful of counts. The chain links TRBV7-2 to TRBJ1-2; 10 bases align to TRBD1. Germline CDR1 reads SGHTA; CDR2 reads FQGNSA. This CDR3 has 15 amino acids. Losses at the gene ends were 1 base for V and 4 bases for J; bases not matched to a gene: 3. The DNA of the CDR3 is TGTGCCAGCAGCTTAGACGGGACAGGGGCCTATGGCTACACCTTC. Protein product: CASSLDGTGAYGYTF.

V is TRBV12-3 or TRBV12-4 and J is TRBJ2-1; TRBD2 agrees at 10 bases. The CDR3 length is 15 residues. Losses at the gene ends were 6 bases for V and 8 bases for J; bases not matched to a gene: 10. The CDR3 DNA is TGTGCCAGCAGACCCCCTAGCGGGAGATACCATGAGCAGTTCTTC. Translation gives CASRPPSGRYHEQFF.

The chain combines TRBV20-1 with TRBJ2-1; 7 nucleotides line up with TRBD2. Germline V gene sequence: CDR1 DFQATT, CDR2 SNEGSKA (reference sequence). The CDR3 totals 12 residues. Losses at the gene ends were 8 bases for V and 9 bases for J; bases not matched to a gene: 10. This chain's CDR3 is CSRSAGLGEQFF. The CDR3 bases are TGCAGTAGGTCAGCGGGGTTGGGTGAGCAGTTCTTC.

This clonotype appeared once. One end of the junction fails to match germline, which may point to a read error. This chain connects TRBV12-3 or TRBV12-4 to TRBJ2-7, with D possibly TRBD1 on 6 matching bases. The CDR3 totals 14 residues. CDR3 DNA sequence: TGTGCCAGCAGTTTTGGGACATCAGACTACGAGCAGCACTTC. It codes for CASSFGTSDYEQHF.

The chain joins TRBV2 to TRBJ2-4, with 7 bases fitting TRBD2. CDR1 is SNHLY, CDR2 FYNNEI, per germline. V was pared by 5 bases and J by 13 bases, with 17 bases of the junction left unmatched. The CDR3 extends over 15 amino acids. CDR3 sequence reads: CASSQSGGGRLAQYF. The CDR3 DNA reads TGTGCCAGCAGTCAATCTGGGGGGGGTCGGTTGGCCCAGTACTTC.

The chain joins TRBV7-2 to TRBJ2-3, with 10 positions matching TRBD2. Germline V gene sequence: CDR1 SGHTA, CDR2 FQGNSA. After removal of 5 bases from V and 4 bases from J, the junction contained 15 bases not matched to a gene. The CDR3 extends over 18 amino acids. CDR3 in DNA: TGTGCCAGCAGCGCGCGAGCGGGGGGGCGGACTAGCGCAGATACGCAGTATTTT. Residues: CASSARAGGRTSADTQYF.

This clonotype appeared a few times. This chain connects TRBV7-9 to TRBJ2-7; no clear D. The CDR3 consists of 15 residues. The V end was cut by 1 base, the J end by 2 bases, with 12 bases between. Germline assignment: CDR1 SEHNR and CDR2 FQNEAQ (reference sequence). The CDR3 DNA reads as TGTGCCAGCAGCTTAGGCGACCACCATCCCTACGAGCAGTACTTC. Its translation: CASSLGDHHPYEQYF.

The V and J genes are TRBV21-1 and TRBJ1-5. TRBV21-1 is assigned pseudogene status. The CDR3 length is 15 residues. The CDR3 loop reads CASSKEDGMGQPQHF. The CDR3 DNA reads TGTGCCAGCAGCAAAGAGGACGGGATGGGGCAGCCCCAGCATTTT.

In DNA, the CDR3 is TGTGCCAGCAGCCAAGACGGGGGAACTAATCAGCCCCAGCATTTT. Translation: CASSQDGGTNQPQHF. This chain uses TRBV3-1 with TRBJ1-5; TRBD1 is a possible D gene (5 bases). The V gene lost 0 bases and the J gene lost 4 bases, with 10 bases spanning the gap. CDR3 length equals 15 residues. In germline, CDR1 is LGHDT, CDR2 YNNKEL (reference sequence).

This clonotype was counted a few times. The chain links TRBV7-2 to TRBJ2-5; TRBD2 aligns across 9 bases. J was trimmed by 11 bases and V by 1 base; bases with no gene match: 11. This CDR3 is built from 15 residues. The germline V gene encodes CDR1 SGHTA and CDR2 FQGNSA. For the CDR3, the DNA is TGTGCCAGCAGCTTAGGACTAGCGGCCTACAATGAGCAGTACTTC. This translates into CASSLGLAAYNEQYF.

The V and J genes are TRBV29-1 and TRBJ2-2; D is unresolved. This CDR3 region has 14 residues. Germline assignment: CDR1 SQVTM and CDR2 ANQGSEA. The V gene lost 3 bases and the J gene lost 0 bases, with 8 bases spanning the gap. The CDR3: CSVDGSTNTGELFF. The CDR3, as DNA: TGCAGCGTTGACGGCAGTACGAACACCGGGGAGCTGTTTTTT.

This chain connects TRBV12-3 or TRBV12-4 to TRBJ2-5; 8 bases are shared with TRBD2. Losses at the gene ends were 1 base for V and 2 bases for J; bases not matched to a gene: 3. The CDR3 runs 15 residues. CDR3 in amino acids: CASSLELAEQETQYF. CDR3 DNA: TGTGCCAGCAGTTTAGAACTAGCGGAGCAAGAGACCCAGTACTTC.

This chain joins TRBV20-1 and TRBJ2-5, with 9 nucleotides matching TRBD1. The DNA end favors TRBJ2-7, so the J call may be wrong. Germline V lookup: CDR1 DFQATT, CDR2 SNEGSKA (reference sequence). The CDR3 is 16 amino acids. The CDR3 coding sequence is TGCAGTGCTATCCGGGACAGGGACAGAACTTTGTACGAGCAGTACTTC. It specifies CSAIRDRDRTLYEQYF.

A word on this clonotype: A junction boundary mismatches the germline segment, possibly from a read error. The rearrangement uses TRBV20-1 and TRBJ1-2; TRBD1 aligns across 8 bases. The CDR3 totals 19 residues. CDR1 is DFQATT, CDR2 SNEGSKA, per germline (reference sequence). As DNA, the CDR3 is TGCAGTGCTAGAGATGCACAACAGGGGGGAGGCCTCGGGGCCTATGACTACACCTTC. Protein sequence: CSARDAQQGGGLGAYDYTF.

V gene TRBV18 combines with J gene TRBJ1-1; D is possibly TRBD1 (6 bases). The V and J ends lost 4 bases and 0 bases respectively, with 21 bases between them. Germline loops: CDR1 KGHSH, CDR2 LQKENI. The CDR3 totals 18 residues. DNA for the CDR3: TGTGCCAGCTCACTATTTGCCCCAGGGACACGCTTGAACACTGAAGCTTTCTTT. It encodes CASSLFAPGTRLNTEAFF. The full variable domain, completed using reference TRBV18 and TRBJ1-1, is NAGVMQNPRHLVRRRGQEARLRCSPMKGHSHVYWYRQLPEEGLKFMVYLQKENIIDESGMPKERFSAEFPKEGPSILRIQQVVRGDSAAYFCASSLFAPGTRLNTEAFFGQGTRLTVV.

This clonotype was counted only a few times. This chain joins TRBV25-1 and TRBJ2-5; D not certain. The J call is doubtful: the DNA matches TRBJ2-7 better. The CDR3 covers 11 residues. Germline V CDR1 and CDR2: MGHDK, SYGVNS. The CDR3 sequence is CASSGGIEQYF. In DNA, the CDR3 is TGTGCCAGCAGTGGCGGTATCGAGCAGTACTTC.

The chain uses TRBV10-2 and TRBJ2-1, with 10 bases identical to TRBD2. The CDR3 length is 18 residues. J lost 5 bases, V lost 4 bases, and 14 bases had no gene match. CDR1 WSHSY and CDR2 SAAADI come from the germline V gene. The CDR3 DNA reads TGCGCCAGCAGTGGGAAGGGACTAGCGTTCGAAAGGGACAATGAGCAGTTCTTC. Its protein product is CASSGKGLAFERDNEQFF.